The following is a T cell receptor beta chain sequence with its context. Its antigen is unknown. The sample is drawn from a study of OX40 agonist ivuxolimab in advanced cancers. Study-wide context: Ivuxolimab, an agonist antibody against OX40 (CD134), was given to patients. Patients received intravenous ivuxolimab every 2 weeks at 0.01 to 10 mg/kg.

Study-level points and caveats: Among expanded peripheral T cells, antigen specificity went undetermined. Clonal expansion by week 6 occurred in CD4+ and CD8+ blood T cells (at 0.1 to 3.0 mg/kg).

CDR1 and CDR2 from the germline V gene are SGHAT and FQNNGV. The CDR3 sequence is 14 residues long. The germline V and J ends were trimmed by 5 bases and 0 bases, with 10 bases remaining between them. Sequencing was performed with immunoSEQ multiplex PCR; in TCRdb, only in-frame clones are kept and a portion is missing. The data show about 82,000 clones, roughly 90% seen once. The chain is built from TRBV11-2 and TRBJ1-1, with D possibly matching TRBD1 (5 bases). The origin of this receptor is an adult with an advanced solid tumor such as melanoma, head and neck, liver or kidney cancer. The sequencing here drew on CD4+ or CD8+ T cells sorted from blood, taken in a trial of the OX40 agonist ivuxolimab. CDR3 sequence (DNA): TGTGCCAGCAGCACCAGGGAGATGAACACTGAAGCTTTCTTT. This sequence encodes CASSTREMNTEAFF.